Sequencing of this T cell receptor beta chain was carried out in a study of CD8+CD57+ T cells in acquired aplastic anemia. Study-level findings and limits: Patients had roughly 30 CD8+ CDR3 sequences in common with controls (the shared set).

This clonotype came up many times. Antigen unknown. Germline CDR1 LNHDA, CDR2 SQIVND (reference sequence). V lost 3 bases and J lost 6, with 9 bases in between. This CDR3 comprises 13 residues. CD8+CD57+ cell expansion, shown by flow cytometry, had occurred in the patients selected for sequencing. CDR3 and TCR beta VDJ profiling relied on genomic DNA as the template. In TCRdb, the reads were re-called with MiXCR into one record per CDR3 protein. The sample carries approximately 170,000 distinct CDR3 sequences, roughly 50% recorded once. The receptor's source is a human donor with aplastic anemia. Source material: sorted CD4+, CD8+, or CD8+CD57+ T cells (not recorded which) from PBMCs. V and J are TRBV19 and TRBJ2-1; D is ambiguous. CDR3 in DNA: TGTGCCAGTAGTATTTCGGAAGTCAATGAGCAGTTCTTC. It specifies CASSISEVNEQFF.